This T cell receptor beta chain appears in the sequencing data of a study of response to subunit inactivated influenza vaccine. Study-wide points: It was the authors' suggestion that each seasonal influenza vaccination recruits few new T cells.

The CDR3 consists of 15 residues. In germline, CDR1 is MNHEY, CDR2 SVGEGT. The ends lost 7 bases at V and 11 bases at J; junction bases unmatched: 12. In the case of this clonotype: What it binds is unknown.

TCRdb itself ran the RT-PCR reads through MiXCR, one entry per CDR3 protein. This sample has hundreds of thousands of distinct CDR3 sequences, with 9% to 15% found just once. The chain carries TRBV6-2 or TRBV6-3 and TRBJ1-4; 11 positions agree with TRBD1. Sequencing was performed on non-naive T cells sorted from PBMCs, taken 14 days before vaccination. This TCR derives from a man aged 50 to 60 who received an inactivated influenza vaccine. The chain's CDR3 is CASTDFGQGARKLFF. CDR3 in DNA: TGTGCCAGCACCGACTTCGGACAGGGGGCACGGAAACTGTTTTTT.